Presented here are 26 T cell receptor beta chains from one specimen sequenced in a study of T cell changes during pregnancy in multiple sclerosis. The repertoire was sequenced with immunoSEQ multiplex PCR; TCRdb's copy has only in-frame clones and lacks some. The table records around 50,000 clones, over 85% of them present only once. The source material was CD4+ T cells from peripheral blood mononuclear cells, sampled in the first trimester of pregnancy. The receptors originated from a female donor with multiple sclerosis, enrolled in a pregnancy study.

The V call is TRBV7-6, the J call TRBJ1-4; 10 nucleotides agree with TRBD1. V gave up 3 bases and J gave up 8 bases; unmatched junction bases: 6. In germline, CDR1 is SGHVS, CDR2 FNYEAQ. There are 15 residues in the CDR3. CDR3 sequence: CASSLGTGVNEKLFF. The CDR3 DNA is TGTGCCAGCAGCTTGGGGACAGGGGTCAACGAAAAACTGTTTTTT.

The chain employs TRBV10-1 and TRBJ1-6, with D maybe TRBD1 (6 bases). The germline gives CDR1 WNHNN, CDR2 SYGVQD (reference sequence). V lost 8 bases to trimming and J lost 5 bases, with 25 bases between them. CDR3 length equals 18 residues. The DNA of the CDR3 is TGCGCCAGCCTCAACCGGACAGCCTCTACATCCGATAATTCACCCCTCCACTTT. This translates into CASLNRTASTSDNSPLHF.

On this clone itself: A junction end diverges from the germline sequence, so it may reflect a read error. V and J are TRBV14 and TRBJ2-3; 12 nucleotides agree with TRBD2. The germline CDR1 and CDR2 sequences are SGHDN and FVKESK. This CDR3 is 18 amino acids long. Written as DNA, the CDR3 is TGTGCCAGCAGCCCGCTCAAAACTAGCGGGGGGATCACAGCTACGCAGTATTTT. Its translation: CASSPLKTSGGITATQYF.

The chain employs TRBV30 and TRBJ2-1; D may be TRBD1 (5 bases). CDR3 size: 14 residues. Trimming took off 4 bases at V and 5 bases at J, with 15 bases between the two ends. CDR1 and CDR2 (germline): GTSNPN, SVGIG (reference sequence). The CDR3 DNA follows: TGTGCCTGGAACCCGGACACCTGGAACAATGAGCAGTTCTTC. The encoded protein is CAWNPDTWNNEQFF.

This clone came up once. The V and J genes are TRBV9 and TRBJ2-2; 10 bases agree with TRBD2. Germline loops: CDR1 SGDLS, CDR2 YYNGEE. Germline trimming cut 2 bases from V and 7 bases from J; bases unmatched to any gene: 11. CDR3 length: 17 residues. CDR3 nucleotide sequence: TGTGCCAGCAGCGTCCTTCAAGGGGGACTAGCGTTCGGGGAGCTGTTTTTT. It is translated as CASSVLQGGLAFGELFF.

The chain recombines TRBV7-2 with TRBJ2-6, with TRBD2 identical over 13 bases. Losses at the gene ends were 5 bases for V and 4 bases for J; bases not matched to a gene: 11. The germline CDR1 and CDR2 sequences are SGHTA and FQGNSA. The length of the CDR3 is 19 residues. CDR3 amino acids: CASSPTLLAGGAGANVLTF. The CDR3 DNA reads TGTGCCAGCAGCCCGACATTACTAGCGGGGGGGGCGGGGGCCAACGTCCTGACTTTC.

The chain uses TRBV29-1 and TRBJ2-7, with TRBD2 matching over 11 bases. V lost 6 bases, J lost 6 bases, and 10 bases stayed unmatched. Germline CDR1 reads SQVTM; CDR2 reads ANQGSEA. The CDR3 runs to 14 residues. CDR3 amino acids: CSVDTSGGKGEQYF. CDR3 bases: TGCAGCGTCGACACTAGCGGGGGAAAAGGCGAGCAGTACTTC.

The chain couples TRBV21-1 to TRBJ2-7; the table assigns TRBD1, which was not confirmed against the DNA. TRBV21-1 is labeled a pseudogene. The CDR3 covers 12 residues. The CDR3: CASRNRGGEQYF. In nucleotides, the CDR3 is TGTGCCAGCAGGAACAGGGGTGGCGAGCAGTACTTC.

The V call is TRBV2, the J call TRBJ1-5, with 7 bases lining up with TRBD1. V shed 6 bases, J shed 3 bases, and the junction held 8 bases outside the gene matches. The CDR3 is 15 amino acids. Germline V gene lookup returns CDR1 SNHLY and CDR2 FYNNEI. CDR3: CASSRDSMNNQPQHF. The DNA for the CDR3 is TGTGCCAGCAGCCGGGACAGCATGAACAATCAGCCCCAGCATTTT.

J is TRBJ1-1 and V is TRBV30; D is unresolved. The V end was cut by 4 bases, the J end by 5 bases, with 11 bases between. Germline assignment: CDR1 GTSNPN and CDR2 SVGIG (reference sequence). This CDR3 region has 12 residues. The CDR3 coding sequence is TGTGCCTGGACAGAGCCAGGAACTGAAGCTTTCTTT. As protein: CAWTEPGTEAFF.

V gene TRBV19 combines with J gene TRBJ2-1; 11 bases match TRBD2. The length of the CDR3 is 19 residues. V gave up 4 bases and J gave up 0 bases; unmatched junction bases: 11. Germline CDR1 LNHDA, CDR2 SQIVND (reference sequence). The CDR3 nucleotides read TGTGCCAGTAGTAACCCCACTAGCGGGGGCGATAGCTCCTACAATGAGCAGTTCTTC. It translates to CASSNPTSGGDSSYNEQFF.

This clone was recorded once. The J gene is TRBJ2-6, the V gene TRBV30, with no clear D. The CDR3 extends over 18 amino acids. V was cut by 3 bases and J by 0 bases, with 18 bases left in between. CDR1 is GTSNPN and CDR2 is SVGIG in the germline V gene (reference sequence). CDR3 amino acids: CAWSGARSKNSGANVLTF. Written as DNA, the CDR3 is TGTGCCTGGAGCGGCGCGCGGTCGAAGAACTCTGGGGCCAACGTCCTGACTTTC.

The genes are TRBV7-3 and TRBJ1-6, with D possibly matching TRBD1 (5 bases). The germline V gene has CDR1 SGHTA and CDR2 FQGTGA. V lost 2 bases, J lost 10 bases, and 15 bases lay in between. The CDR3 consists of 15 residues. As DNA, the CDR3 is TGTGCCAGCAGCTTAGCGGGGAGGGGTGGCTCACCCCTCCACTTT. Amino acids: CASSLAGRGGSPLHF.

V is TRBV19 and J is TRBJ1-1; the match to TRBD1 covers 7 bases. The V gene end was trimmed by 4 bases and the J gene end by 1 base; junction bases not matched to a gene: 9. Germline V CDR1 and CDR2: LNHDA, SQIVND (reference sequence). CDR3 length: 16 residues. Written as DNA, the CDR3 is TGTGCCAGTAGTAGTTGGGTTGAGGGGGCGAACACTGAAGCTTTCTTT. It codes for CASSSWVEGANTEAFF.

The CDR3 spells CASSDRVSNQPQHF. CDR3 nucleotides: TGTGCCAGCAGTGACAGGGTGAGCAATCAGCCCCAGCATTTT. The chain joins TRBV6-1 to TRBJ1-5; possible D gene TRBD1, 5 bases. This CDR3 has 14 residues. Trimming took 3 bases from V and 1 from J, leaving 7 bases between them. Germline CDR1 MNHNS, CDR2 SASEGT.

V usage is TRBV27 and J usage is TRBJ2-7, with 9 bases matching TRBD2. With V trimmed by 2 bases and J by 0 bases, 5 bases remained unmatched. The CDR3 covers 16 residues. CDR1 and CDR2 (germline): MNHEY, SMNVEV (reference sequence). The DNA of the CDR3 is TGTGCCAGCAGTTTACTGTCGGGACTAGCCTCCTACGAGCAGTACTTC. This encodes CASSLLSGLASYEQYF.

The gene calls are TRBV7-9 and TRBJ1-1, with D possibly matching TRBD1 (5 bases). Germline assignment: CDR1 SEHNR and CDR2 FQNEAQ (reference sequence). V was pared by 7 bases and J by 1 base, with 10 bases between. The CDR3 contains 13 residues. Written as DNA, the CDR3 is TGTGCCAGCACCCAACAGGAGAACACTGAAGCTTTCTTT. As protein: CASTQQENTEAFF. The full variable domain, with the rest looked up from reference TRBV7-9 and TRBJ1-1, is DTGVSQNPRHKITKRGQNVTFRCDPISEHNRLYWYRQTLGQGPEFLTYFQNEAQLEKSRLLSDRFSAERPKGSFSTLEIQRTEQGDSAMYLCASTQQENTEAFFGQGTRLTVV.

The CDR3 DNA sequence: TGTGCCAGTAGTATTATTAGCGGGGGGGGGTCGGAGACCCAGTACTTC. It yields the protein CASSIISGGGSETQYF. The rearrangement uses TRBV19 and TRBJ2-5, with 11 bases fitting TRBD2. J was trimmed by 5 bases and V by 3 bases; bases with no gene match: 8. From germline, CDR1 is LNHDA and CDR2 SQIVND (reference sequence). This CDR3 is built from 16 residues.

The chain joins TRBV6-1 to TRBJ1-5; D is unclear. CDR1 MNHNS and CDR2 SASEGT come from the germline V gene. Trimming cost V 0 bases and J 3 bases, with 9 bases left between them. This CDR3 has 15 residues. CDR3 amino acids: CASSEAGSFNQPQHF. The CDR3 DNA reads as TGTGCCAGCAGTGAAGCCGGTAGTTTCAATCAGCCCCAGCATTTT.

The chain is built from TRBV10-3 and TRBJ2-5, with 7 bases fitting TRBD2. The trim removed 10 bases at V and 5 bases at J, leaving 4 bases unmatched. The germline V gene has CDR1 ENHRY and CDR2 SYGVKD. The CDR3 is made up of 11 amino acids. For the CDR3, the DNA is TGTGCCACGGGGGAGGGTGAGACCCAGTACTTC. It specifies CATGEGETQYF.

V is TRBV2 and J is TRBJ1-1; TRBD1 aligns across 7 bases. This CDR3 is 14 amino acids long. CDR1 SNHLY and CDR2 FYNNEI come from the germline V gene. After removal of 6 bases from V and 8 bases from J, the junction contained 12 bases not matched to a gene. CDR3 protein: CASRLQGLRMEAFF. CDR3 DNA sequence: TGTGCCAGCAGATTACAGGGGTTGCGTATGGAAGCTTTCTTT. Full variable domain (remainder filled in from reference TRBV2 and TRBJ1-1): EPEVTQTPSHQVTQMGQEVILRCVPISNHLYFYWYRQILGQKVEFLVSFYNNEISEKSEIFDDQFSVERPDGSNFTLKIRSTKLEDSAMYFCASRLQGLRMEAFFGQGTRLTVV.

This clone was seen a few times. The rearrangement links TRBV6-1 to TRBJ1-4; no clear D gene. Germline V gives CDR1 MNHNS, CDR2 SASEGT. V was trimmed by 6 bases and J by 8 bases, leaving 13 bases between them. The CDR3 sequence is 13 residues long. The CDR3 loop is CASRTRVEEKLFF. CDR3 nucleotide sequence: TGTGCCAGCAGGACCCGAGTGGAGGAAAAACTGTTTTTT.

A single count supports this clone. The CDR3 bases are TGTGCCAGCAGGAAACAGGGGTTTCATCAGCCCCAGCATTTT. Amino acids: CASRKQGFHQPQHF. The gene calls are TRBV2 and TRBJ1-5; 7 positions agree with TRBD1. Trimming at V came to 6 bases and at J to 5 bases, leaving 7 bases not matched to a gene. CDR3 length: 14 amino acids. CDR1 is SNHLY, CDR2 FYNNEI, per germline. Based on the CDR3 plus reference TRBV2 and TRBJ1-5, the full variable domain is EPEVTQTPSHQVTQMGQEVILRCVPISNHLYFYWYRQILGQKVEFLVSFYNNEISEKSEIFDDQFSVERPDGSNFTLKIRSTKLEDSAMYFCASRKQGFHQPQHFGDGTRLSIL.

The CDR3 nucleotides are TGTGCCAGCAGCTTGCGACTTCCGCTGAGCTATGGCTACACCTTC. Translation: CASSLRLPLSYGYTF. The chain is built from TRBV5-4 and TRBJ1-2, with D hard to call. Germline V gene lookup returns CDR1 SGHNT and CDR2 YYREEE (reference sequence). Trimming pared 1 base from V and 4 bases from J, leaving 14 bases between. The CDR3 has 15 residues.

The genes are TRBV7-8 and TRBJ1-4, with 10 positions matching TRBD1. From germline, CDR1 is SGHVS and CDR2 FQNEAQ. CDR3 length equals 15 residues. J lost 8 bases, V lost 4 bases, and 7 bases had no gene match. The CDR3 bases are TGTGCCAGCAGCTCCGATGGGACAGGGGTGGAAAAACTGTTTTTT. Amino acids: CASSSDGTGVEKLFF.

The chain joins TRBV9 to TRBJ1-1, with TRBD1 matching over 9 bases. The CDR3 totals 15 residues. CDR1 is SGDLS, CDR2 YYNGEE, per germline. V gave up 2 bases and J gave up 0 bases; unmatched junction bases: 2. In DNA form, the CDR3 reads TGTGCCAGCAGCGTGGGACAGGGACTGAACACTGAAGCTTTCTTT. It specifies CASSVGQGLNTEAFF.